The 17 T cell receptor beta chains given below trace back to one sample, sequenced in a study of Ad26.COV2.S vaccination and SARS-CoV-2 variants. Method: immunoSEQ multiplex PCR; TCRdb's copy keeps in-frame clones and lacks some. The sample shows about 420,000 clones, around 89% of them seen only once. The treatment denotes: around 19 received Ad26.COV2.S at low or high dose, single or two shots; 5 received placebo; per-sample allocation not given. Collection of samples fell on day 63 after the first vaccine or placebo injection. The sample was peripheral blood, taken in a trial of Ad26.COV2.S vaccine versus placebo. The receptor source for this set is a person between 18 and 59 years old who received the Ad26.COV2.S COVID-19 vaccine or a placebo.

The V and J genes are TRBV4-2 and TRBJ2-3, with TRBD2 matching over 9 bases. Trimming took 0 bases from V and 1 from J; bases not matched to a gene: 2. This CDR3 contains 16 residues. Per germline, CDR1 LGHNA and CDR2 YNFKEQ. CDR3 in DNA: TGTGCCAGCAGCCAAGACCCTAGCGGGGGCACAGATACGCAGTATTTT. Translation gives CASSQDPSGGTDTQYF.

The genes are TRBV5-1 and TRBJ2-7, with TRBD2 matching 7 bases. This CDR3 contains 14 residues. The germline CDR1 and CDR2 sequences are SGHRS and YFSETQ. With 1 base clipped from V and 2 bases from J, the junction kept 3 bases outside the gene matches. CDR3: CASSLRGEAYEQYF. The CDR3 nucleotides read TGCGCCAGCAGCTTGCGGGGGGAAGCCTACGAGCAGTACTTC.

The CDR3 sequence: CAWSVRTPNQPQHF. The CDR3 DNA follows: TGTGCCTGGAGTGTAAGGACACCGAATCAGCCCCAGCATTTT. The chain employs TRBV30 and TRBJ1-5, with a tentative D call TRBD1 (5 bases). V gave up 0 bases and J gave up 4 bases, with 10 bases separating them. The CDR3 sequence is 14 residues long. The germline V gene encodes CDR1 GTSNPN and CDR2 SVGIG (reference sequence). Full variable domain (outside the CDR3, taken from reference TRBV30 and TRBJ1-5): SQTIHQWPATLVQPVGSPLSLECTVEGTSNPNLYWYRQAAGRGLQLLFYSVGIGQISSEVPQNLSASRPQDRQFILSSKKLLLSDSGFYLCAWSVRTPNQPQHFGDGTRLSIL.

The chain couples TRBV5-1 to TRBJ2-3; 9 nucleotides line up with TRBD1. This CDR3 region has 15 residues. The V gene end was trimmed by 0 bases and the J gene end by 9 bases; junction bases not matched to a gene: 8. Looked up from germline, CDR1 is SGHRS and CDR2 is YFSETQ. The CDR3 spells CASSLEGQGDGTQYF. In DNA form, the CDR3 reads TGCGCCAGCAGCTTGGAGGGACAGGGTGATGGGACGCAGTATTTT.

This chain's CDR3 is CASRTGGQETQYF. CDR3 sequence (DNA): TGTGCCAGCAGAACGGGGGGGCAAGAGACCCAGTACTTC. This chain uses TRBV28 with TRBJ2-5; 8 bases line up with TRBD2. The CDR3 is made up of 13 amino acids. Germline lookup yields CDR1 MDHEN and CDR2 SYDVKM. The trim removed 6 bases at V and 2 bases at J, leaving 2 bases unmatched.

V usage is TRBV15 and J usage is TRBJ1-6, with D possibly being TRBD1 (6 bases). Per the germline V gene, CDR1 is LNHNV and CDR2 is YYDKDF (reference sequence). The CDR3 runs 16 residues. V was pared by 4 bases and J by 0 bases, with 10 bases between. CDR3 sequence: CATSTGVRSYNSPLHF. The CDR3 bases are TGTGCCACCAGCACAGGGGTTCGCTCCTATAATTCACCCCTCCACTTT.

The J gene is TRBJ2-3, the V gene TRBV6-5; 7 nucleotides line up with TRBD1. V lost 6 bases to trimming and J lost 3 bases; unmatched junction nucleotides: 9. This CDR3 has 15 amino acids. The germline V gene encodes CDR1 MNHEY and CDR2 SVGAGI. The CDR3 sequence is CASRGEGGATDTQYF. For the CDR3, the DNA is TGTGCCAGCAGGGGGGAAGGGGGCGCAACAGATACGCAGTATTTT.

This chain joins TRBV7-9 and TRBJ2-7; tentative D call: TRBD1 (6 bases). The germline V gene has CDR1 SEHNR and CDR2 FQNEAQ (reference sequence). Trimming pared 5 bases from V and 13 bases from J, leaving 36 bases between. This CDR3 has 18 amino acids. The CDR3: CASSPTRTGPASLTTQYF. CDR3 in DNA: TGTGCCAGCAGCCCTACCCGAACAGGGCCTGCCTCCTTAACGACACAATACTTC. The variable domain in full, completed from reference TRBV7-9 and TRBJ2-7, reads DTGVSQNPRHKITKRGQNVTFRCDPISEHNRLYWYRQTLGQGPEFLTYFQNEAQLEKSRLLSDRFSAERPKGSFSTLEIQRTEQGDSAMYLCASSPTRTGPASLTTQYFGPGTRLTVT.

The V and J genes are TRBV7-6 and TRBJ1-1, with D possibly being TRBD1 (5 bases). The length of the CDR3 is 16 residues. In germline, CDR1 is SGHVS, CDR2 FNYEAQ. Trimming pared 4 bases from V and 0 bases from J, leaving 15 bases between. This CDR3 is CASSSEAGTVNTEAFF. The CDR3 DNA sequence: TGTGCCAGCAGCTCGGAGGCGGGGACGGTGAACACTGAAGCTTTCTTT. Using reference TRBV7-6 and TRBJ1-1 for the parts outside the CDR3, the full variable domain is GAGVSQSPRYKVTKRGQDVALRCDPISGHVSLYWYRQALGQGPEFLTYFNYEAQQDKSGLPNDRFSAERPEGSISTLTIQRTEQRDSAMYRCASSSEAGTVNTEAFFGQGTRLTVV.

The chain employs TRBV6-5 and TRBJ1-6; no clear D. This CDR3 is built from 14 residues. Germline-derived CDR1 and CDR2 are MNHEY and SVGAGI. The V gene lost 2 bases and the J gene lost 7 bases, with 9 bases spanning the gap. In DNA form, the CDR3 reads TGTGCCAGCAGTTACGACCCCAGGAATTCACCCCTCCACTTT. Protein product: CASSYDPRNSPLHF.

The chain is built from TRBV30 and TRBJ1-2; 8 positions agree with TRBD1. CDR1 is GTSNPN, CDR2 SVGIG, per germline (reference sequence). This CDR3 has 17 amino acids. V trimming: 4 bases; J trimming: 8 bases; junction bases outside the gene matches: 21. CDR3 sequence (DNA): TGTGCCTGGATAGCCGGGACAGGTCTACTATCGGTCGGGGGCTACACCTTC. As protein: CAWIAGTGLLSVGGYTF.

The chain has TRBV12-3 or TRBV12-4 and TRBJ2-5; D tentatively reads TRBD1 or TRBD2 (6 bases each). The CDR3 contains 13 residues. With 5 bases removed from V and 5 bases from J, the gap between germline ends came to 12 bases. The CDR3 sequence is CASSGGPWETQYF. CDR3 DNA sequence: TGTGCCAGCAGTGGGGGGCCTTGGGAGACCCAGTACTTC.

The V and J genes are TRBV27 and TRBJ2-3; D not certain. CDR1 and CDR2 from the germline V gene are MNHEY and SMNVEV (reference sequence). CDR3 size: 16 residues. V lost 2 bases and J 2 bases, leaving 14 bases between the germline ends. CDR3 in amino acids: CASSLRFWQNTDTQYF. The CDR3 nucleotides read TGTGCCAGCAGTTTAAGGTTTTGGCAAAACACAGATACGCAGTATTTT.

The chain is built from TRBV5-4 and TRBJ2-7; no firm D call. Germline V lookup: CDR1 SGHNT, CDR2 YYREEE (reference sequence). The germline V and J ends were trimmed by 2 bases and 0 bases, with 6 bases remaining between them. The CDR3 loop spans 13 amino acids. CDR3 coding DNA: TGTGCCAGCAGCTTCCCCCACTCCTACGAGCAGTACTTC. Translating gives CASSFPHSYEQYF.

The chain has TRBV5-1 and TRBJ2-7; a possible D gene is TRBD1 (5 bases). Trimming removed 0 bases at V and 3 bases at J, with 10 bases between. CDR1 and CDR2 from the germline V gene are SGHRS and YFSETQ. This CDR3 contains 14 residues. CDR3 sequence: CASSLEGALYEQYF. The CDR3 region has the DNA TGCGCCAGCAGCTTGGAAGGGGCCCTCTACGAGCAGTACTTC.

In its sample, this clone was seen once. The chain is built from TRBV27 and TRBJ2-1, with 7 nucleotides matching TRBD1. Germline assignment: CDR1 MNHEY and CDR2 SMNVEV (reference sequence). V trimming: 5 bases; J trimming: 4 bases; junction bases outside the gene matches: 8. The CDR3 has 15 amino acids. Written as DNA, the CDR3 is TGTGCCAGCAGTCCCGACAGGGTGGCATACAATGAGCAGTTCTTC. Protein product: CASSPDRVAYNEQFF.

In its sample, this clone was seen once. The chain is built from TRBV28 and TRBJ1-5, with 8 bases aligning to TRBD1. Germline trimming cut 3 bases from V and 6 bases from J; bases unmatched to any gene: 10. Germline assignment: CDR1 MDHEN and CDR2 SYDVKM. The length of the CDR3 is 16 residues. The CDR3 nucleotides read TGTGCCAGCAGTTTTGAGGGGTCGACAGGGGTTCAGCCCCAGCATTTT. Translation gives CASSFEGSTGVQPQHF.